A single sample is the source of the 2 T cell receptor beta chains below, sequenced in a study of blood T cell repertoires in COVID-19. TCRdb keeps only in-frame clones here, not all; method: immunoSEQ multiplex PCR. The sample consists of 300,000 to 400,000 clones, roughly 87% of them appearing once. The sample comprised PBMCs or T cells enriched from blood (not recorded which). These receptors were obtained from a woman in her thirties who had recovered from COVID-19.

The chain has TRBV27 and TRBJ2-7, with 9 bases that match TRBD1. CDR1 is MNHEY, CDR2 SMNVEV, per germline (reference sequence). The V segment lost 6 bases and the J segment 8 bases; nucleotides outside the gene matches: 8. This CDR3 is built from 13 residues. In nucleotides, the CDR3 is TGTGCCAGCAGAGGGACAGGGTTCAAGAAGCAGTACTTC. Amino acid sequence: CASRGTGFKKQYF.

The chain has TRBV5-1 and TRBJ2-7; 8 bases align to TRBD1. V lost 4 bases to trimming and J lost 4 bases; unmatched junction nucleotides: 4. This CDR3 is 13 amino acids long. The V gene's germline CDR1 is SGHRS and CDR2 YFSETQ. CDR3 protein: CASSDRGDYEQYF. The CDR3, as DNA: TGCGCCAGCAGCGACAGGGGCGATTACGAGCAGTACTTC. The whole variable domain, filled in from reference TRBV5-1 and TRBJ2-7, reads KAGVTQTPRYLIKTRGQQVTLSCSPISGHRSVSWYQQTPGQGLQFLFEYFSETQRNKGNFPGRFSGRQFSNSRSEMNVSTLELGDSALYLCASSDRGDYEQYFGPGTRLTVT.